This TCR beta chain was identified during a study of shared clonotypes between healthy human individuals. CD8 cells classed as naive were CD45RO-negative and positively selected for CCR7, excluding terminally differentiated effector memory CD45RA+ cells. Recent acute infections and vaccinations were absent in the healthy HIV-negative adult donors. Investigators spread the genomic DNA of each subset evenly over several immunoSEQ plates. TCRdb's copy holds only in-frame clones and misses some; the assay was immunoSEQ multiplex PCR. The data show about 2 million clones, with about 95% seen just once and more than 0.9% held by the top ten. The source is a man younger than 35 in good health. Sequenced sample: naive CD8+ T cells sorted from blood.

CDR3 DNA: TGCGCCAGCAGCCCTGGACAGCTAAGCTCCTATAATTCACCCCTCCACTTT. It yields the protein CASSPGQLSSYNSPLHF. This rearrangement joins TRBV5-1 to TRBJ1-6; D perhaps matches TRBD1 (6 bases). The CDR3 covers 17 residues. Germline V gene lookup returns CDR1 SGHRS and CDR2 YFSETQ. Trimming removed 4 bases at V and 0 bases at J, with 14 bases between. Complete variable domain (other parts from reference TRBV5-1 and TRBJ1-6): KAGVTQTPRYLIKTRGQQVTLSCSPISGHRSVSWYQQTPGQGLQFLFEYFSETQRNKGNFPGRFSGRQFSNSRSEMNVSTLELGDSALYLCASSPGQLSSYNSPLHFGNGTRLTVT.